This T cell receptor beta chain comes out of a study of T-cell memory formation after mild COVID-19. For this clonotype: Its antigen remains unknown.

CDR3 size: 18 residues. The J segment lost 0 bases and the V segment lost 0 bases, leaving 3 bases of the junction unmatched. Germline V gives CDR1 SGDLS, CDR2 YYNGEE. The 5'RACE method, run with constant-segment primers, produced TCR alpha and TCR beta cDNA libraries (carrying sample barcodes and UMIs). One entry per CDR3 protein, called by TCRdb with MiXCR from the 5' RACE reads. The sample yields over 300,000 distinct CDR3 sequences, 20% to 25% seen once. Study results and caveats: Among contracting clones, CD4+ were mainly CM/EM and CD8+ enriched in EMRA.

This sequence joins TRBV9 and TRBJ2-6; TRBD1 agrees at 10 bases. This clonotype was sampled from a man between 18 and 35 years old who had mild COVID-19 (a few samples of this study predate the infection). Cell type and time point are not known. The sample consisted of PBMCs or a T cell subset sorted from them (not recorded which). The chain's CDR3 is CASSVAGQGGSGANVLTF. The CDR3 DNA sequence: TGTGCCAGCAGCGTAGCCGGACAGGGGGGCTCTGGGGCCAACGTCCTGACTTTC.